The clone carrying this T cell receptor (beta chain) was seen only a few times. The V and J ends lost 4 bases and 2 bases, in that order; junction bases with no gene match: 16. The CDR3 consists of 18 residues. Germline assignment: CDR1 SGHAT and CDR2 FQDESV (reference sequence). The TCRbeta library was prepared with unique molecular identifiers. TCRdb called the PCR reads again in MiXCR, with one record for every CDR3 protein. The sample has around 250,000 distinct CDR3 sequences, nearly 10% seen once. This sample was included in a study of T-cell reconstitution after alpha-beta-depleted transplantation in children.

The chain joins TRBV11-1 to TRBJ2-5; 7 nucleotides match TRBD1. The material was PBMCs from the stem cell graft donor, obtained from the stem cell graft. The sequence derives from a human donor who donated a stem cell graft to a child with SCID. The CDR3 sequence is CASSSTGVLLNLQETQYF. CDR3 in DNA: TGTGCCAGCAGCTCAACAGGGGTTCTCCTAAACCTGCAAGAGACCCAGTACTTC.